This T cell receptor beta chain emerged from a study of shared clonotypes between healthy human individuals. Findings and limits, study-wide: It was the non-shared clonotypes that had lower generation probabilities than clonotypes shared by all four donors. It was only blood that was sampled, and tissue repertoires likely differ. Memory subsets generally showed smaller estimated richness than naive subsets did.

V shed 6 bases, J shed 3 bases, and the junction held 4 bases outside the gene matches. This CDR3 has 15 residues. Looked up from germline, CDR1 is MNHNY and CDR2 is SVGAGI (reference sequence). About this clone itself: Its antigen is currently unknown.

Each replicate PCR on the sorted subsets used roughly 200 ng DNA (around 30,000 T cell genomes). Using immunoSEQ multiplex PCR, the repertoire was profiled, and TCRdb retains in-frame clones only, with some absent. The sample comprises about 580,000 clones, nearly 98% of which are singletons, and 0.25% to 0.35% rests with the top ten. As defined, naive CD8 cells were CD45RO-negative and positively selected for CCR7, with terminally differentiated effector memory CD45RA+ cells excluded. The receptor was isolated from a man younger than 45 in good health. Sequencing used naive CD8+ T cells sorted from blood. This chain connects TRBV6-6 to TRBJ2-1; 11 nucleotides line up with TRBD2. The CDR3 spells CASSPLAGGYNEQFF. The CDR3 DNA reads TGTGCCAGCAGCCCTCTAGCGGGAGGCTACAATGAGCAGTTCTTC.